A selection of T cell receptor beta chains follows, all from one sample in a study of blood T cells in healthy people across ages. TCRdb redid the calling of the 5' RACE reads with MiXCR, one entry per CDR3 protein. Altogether roughly 1.4 million distinct CDR3 sequences are present, roughly 64% being singletons, with the ten largest covering about 6.3%. Material for sequencing was blood. The receptor set was obtained from a man aged 18 to 29 in good health. Both conserved end residues are part of each CDR3. D genes are given only for firm matches. Not all rows give a size; the values are once, few, many and, for expanded clones, a class.

once TRBJ2-7 - TRBV20-1 CSARDSEKHGYEQYF TGCAGTGCTAGAGATTCGGAGAAGCACGGCTACGAGCAGTACTTC
- TRBJ2-5 - TRBV24-1 CATSDFSEETQYF TGTGCCACCAGTGATTTTTCTGAAGAGACCCAGTACTTC
few TRBJ2-3 - TRBV27 CASALNPAGTDTQYF TGTGCCAGTGCCCTTAACCCGGCCGGCACAGATACGCAGTATTTT
few TRBJ2-2 TRBD1 TRBV5-5 CASGLKGTDNTGELFF TGTGCCAGCGGCCTCAAGGGGACAGATAACACCGGGGAGCTGTTTTTT
- TRBJ2-7 - TRBV5-6 CASSLEPGSSYEQYF TGTGCCAGCAGCTTGGAACCCGGGAGCTCCTACGAGCAGTACTTC
- TRBJ1-3 TRBD1 TRBV2 CARTTGDSGNTIYF TGTGCCAGAACAACAGGGGACTCTGGAAACACCATATATTTT
- TRBJ2-5 - TRBV4-1 CASGQSLQNMGFFRLLYF TGCGCCAGCGGCCAGAGTTTGCAGAATATGGGCTTTTTTCGGTTATTGTACTTC
- TRBJ2-1 TRBD2 TRBV12-5 CASGLVQRTRKNEQFF TGTGCTAGTGGTTTGGTACAACGGACTAGAAAGAATGAGCAGTTCTTC
- TRBJ2-5 TRBD1 TRBV6-5 CASSMDRGLQETQYF TGTGCCAGCAGTATGGACAGGGGGCTTCAAGAGACCCAGTACTTC
few TRBJ2-7 TRBD1 TRBV6-1 CASSEAGTGAYEQYF TGTGCCAGCAGTGAAGCCGGGACAGGGGCCTACGAGCAGTACTTC
- TRBJ2-7 - TRBV4-3 CASSPGLRRTYEQYF TGCGCCAGCAGCCCAGGTCTTAGGAGAACCTACGAGCAGTACTTC
- TRBJ2-7 TRBD2 TRBV29-1 CSVVLREGYNGQYF TGCAGCGTTGTCTTGCGGGAGGGCTACAATGGGCAGTACTTC
- TRBJ2-1 - TRBV29-1 CSVGNANPNLGSYNEQFF TGCAGCGTTGGAAACGCAAACCCGAATTTGGGCTCCTACAATGAGCAGTTCTTC
few TRBJ2-7 - TRBV20-1 CSATYKGTYEQYF TGCAGTGCTACTTATAAGGGGACCTACGAGCAGTACTTC
- TRBJ1-2 TRBD1 TRBV5-1 CARRPSGTGSLYGYTF TGCGCCCGCAGACCATCCGGGACAGGTTCCCTCTATGGCTACACCTTC
- TRBJ1-2 - TRBV6-5 CASSYSGSPPAGYTF TGTGCCAGCAGTTACTCCGGCAGCCCTCCGGCGGGTTACACCTTC